The 8 T cell receptor beta chains presented below share a single source sample, sequenced in a study of monozygotic twins with cystic fibrosis. Here immunoSEQ multiplex PCR was the method, and the copy in TCRdb shows in-frame clones only, minus some. The sample records roughly 13,000 clones, roughly 91% being singletons. The sequenced sample consisted of blood. The receptors stem from a girl aged 2 to 10 with cystic fibrosis.

The chain employs TRBV6-5 and TRBJ2-2; TRBD2 matches at 10 bases. The CDR3 has 15 amino acids. V lost 4 bases and J lost 2; bases outside the gene matches: 1. Germline V CDR1 and CDR2: MNHEY, SVGAGI. CDR3 sequence: CASSSLAGNTGELFF. DNA for the CDR3: TGTGCCAGCAGTTCACTAGCGGGAAACACCGGGGAGCTGTTTTTT.

The V and J genes are TRBV4-2 and TRBJ2-1, with D uncertain. The V end lost 0 bases, the J end lost 5 bases, and 11 bases lay between the germline ends. Germline V lookup: CDR1 LGHNA, CDR2 YNFKEQ. This CDR3 spans 15 amino acids. CDR3 DNA sequence: TGTGCCAGCAGCCAAGAGAGAACAGCGAACAATGAGCAGTTCTTC. As protein: CASSQERTANNEQFF.

The rearrangement joins TRBV5-4 to TRBJ2-3; 15 bases agree with TRBD2. This CDR3 has 16 amino acids. The V gene end was trimmed by 4 bases and the J gene end by 7 bases; junction bases not matched to a gene: 7. CDR1 and CDR2 (germline): SGHNT, YYREEE (reference sequence). This chain's CDR3 is CASSPGLAGGPNTQYF. The CDR3 DNA reads as TGTGCCAGCAGCCCCGGACTAGCGGGAGGGCCAAATACGCAGTATTTT.

The V and J genes are TRBV27 and TRBJ2-7; 12 nucleotides line up with TRBD2. The V segment lost 2 bases and the J segment 5 bases; nucleotides outside the gene matches: 7. CDR1 is MNHEY, CDR2 SMNVEV, per germline (reference sequence). The CDR3 consists of 16 residues. CDR3: CASSLGALAGGDEQYF. The CDR3 region has the DNA TGTGCCAGCAGTTTAGGCGCACTAGCGGGAGGAGACGAGCAGTACTTC.

The chain recombines TRBV18 with TRBJ2-7, with TRBD2 identical over 7 bases. J gave up 5 bases and V 6 bases, and 19 bases lay outside the gene matches. Germline CDR1 is KGHSH and CDR2 is LQKENI. This CDR3 is built from 17 residues. The CDR3 sequence: CASSGMSSGPFFNEQYF. CDR3 bases: TGTGCCAGCTCGGGAATGTCTAGCGGTCCCTTCTTCAACGAGCAGTACTTC.

CDR3 in amino acids: CASSVVSGPVAGYTF. As DNA, the CDR3 is TGTGCCAGCAGCGTAGTGTCAGGGCCGGTTGCTGGCTACACCTTC. This chain uses TRBV9 with TRBJ1-2, with D perhaps matching TRBD1 (5 bases). V lost 0 bases and J lost 7, with 16 bases in between. The CDR3 covers 15 residues. From germline, CDR1 is SGDLS and CDR2 YYNGEE.

The V call is TRBV7-9, the J call TRBJ2-1; 9 nucleotides match TRBD2. There are 14 residues in the CDR3. CDR1 and CDR2 (germline): SEHNR, FQNEAQ (reference sequence). V lost 4 bases and J lost 12; bases outside the gene matches: 10. CDR3 residues: CASSYTGGLARQFF. The CDR3, as DNA: TGTGCCAGCAGCTACACGGGGGGACTAGCCCGGCAGTTCTTC.

The chain joins TRBV28 to TRBJ1-1, with D possibly being TRBD1 (6 bases). CDR3 length equals 15 residues. Germline lookup yields CDR1 MDHEN and CDR2 SYDVKM. Trimming pared 1 base from V and 6 bases from J, leaving 15 bases between. In DNA, the CDR3 is TGTGCCAGCAGTTTATTCCAGCAGGGGAGTTCTGAAGCTTTCTTT. It yields the protein CASSLFQQGSSEAFF.